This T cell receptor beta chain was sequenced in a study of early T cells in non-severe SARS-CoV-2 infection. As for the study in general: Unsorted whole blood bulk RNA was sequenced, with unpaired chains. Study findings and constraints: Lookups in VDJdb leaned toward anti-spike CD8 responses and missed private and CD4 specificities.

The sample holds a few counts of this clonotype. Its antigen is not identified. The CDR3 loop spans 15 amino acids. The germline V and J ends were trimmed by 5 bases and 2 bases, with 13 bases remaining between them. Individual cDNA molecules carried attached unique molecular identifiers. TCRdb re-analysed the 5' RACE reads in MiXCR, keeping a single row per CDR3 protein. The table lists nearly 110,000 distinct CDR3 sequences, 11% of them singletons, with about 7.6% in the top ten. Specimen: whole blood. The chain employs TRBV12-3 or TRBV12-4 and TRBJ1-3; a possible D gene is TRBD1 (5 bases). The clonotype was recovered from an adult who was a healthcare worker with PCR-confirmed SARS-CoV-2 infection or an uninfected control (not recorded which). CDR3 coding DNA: TGTGCCAGCAGTCTTCCGGCGGGGGCTGGAAACACCATATATTTT. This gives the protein CASSLPAGAGNTIYF.